These 19 T cell receptor beta chains originate from one sample sequenced in a study of blood T cell repertoires in COVID-19. Method: immunoSEQ multiplex PCR; TCRdb's copy keeps in-frame clones and lacks some. The table has around 80,000 clones, 85% to 90% seen once. The sample was peripheral blood. The receptors come from a man older than 75 with active or convalescent COVID-19.

The rearrangement joins TRBV29-1 to TRBJ2-6; D gene uncertain. The CDR3 sequence is 15 residues long. V was pared by 4 bases and J by 0 bases, with 10 bases between. The germline gives CDR1 SQVTM, CDR2 ANQGSEA. CDR3 sequence: CSVGRSRSGANVLTF. The CDR3 coding sequence is TGCAGCGTTGGAAGGAGCCGCTCTGGGGCCAACGTCCTGACTTTC.

This clone was seen a single time. The chain carries TRBV27 and TRBJ2-1; weak D call: TRBD2 (6 bases). The CDR3 sequence is 16 residues long. CDR1 and CDR2 from the germline V gene are MNHEY and SMNVEV (reference sequence). V was clipped by 5 bases and J by 6 bases, with 20 bases between them. This CDR3 is CASSIRTTGQPNEQFF. In nucleotides, the CDR3 is TGTGCCAGCAGTATACGGACTACCGGCCAACCCAATGAGCAGTTCTTC.

The CDR3 bases are TGTGCCAGCATGGGGGGGGTCGAGCAGTACGTC. Translation: CASMGGVEQYV. This chain uses TRBV28 with TRBJ2-7, with 7 bases aligning to TRBD2. CDR3 size: 11 residues. Germline CDR1 MDHEN, CDR2 SYDVKM. V shed 7 bases, J shed 6 bases, and the junction held 3 bases outside the gene matches.

The V call is TRBV5-1, the J call TRBJ2-1; 8 positions agree with TRBD2. The CDR3 contains 16 residues. With 0 bases clipped from V and 6 bases from J, the junction kept 8 bases outside the gene matches. Germline assignment: CDR1 SGHRS and CDR2 YFSETQ. The chain's CDR3 is CASSLGSAGGVNEQFF. CDR3 DNA sequence: TGCGCCAGCAGCTTGGGTTCGGCGGGGGGTGTCAATGAGCAGTTCTTC.

The chain joins TRBV24-1 to TRBJ2-5, with 9 bases aligning to TRBD2. The V gene's germline CDR1 is KGHDR and CDR2 SFDVKD. The CDR3 has 14 amino acids. V gave up 6 bases and J gave up 3 bases; unmatched junction bases: 4. As DNA, the CDR3 is TGTGCCACCAGTCCGGGACTAGCAAAAGAGACCCAGTACTTC. Protein sequence: CATSPGLAKETQYF.

CDR3 nucleotide sequence: TGTGCCAGCAGCTTAGACGCCCCGAGCTCTGGAAACACCATATATTTT. Translation: CASSLDAPSSGNTIYF. The J gene is TRBJ1-3, the V gene TRBV7-9; D gene ambiguous. In germline, CDR1 is SEHNR, CDR2 FQNEAQ (reference sequence). The CDR3 spans 16 residues. With 1 base removed from V and 0 bases from J, the gap between germline ends came to 10 bases. Looking up the rest from reference TRBV7-9 and TRBJ1-3 gives the full variable domain: DTGVSQNPRHKITKRGQNVTFRCDPISEHNRLYWYRQTLGQGPEFLTYFQNEAQLEKSRLLSDRFSAERPKGSFSTLEIQRTEQGDSAMYLCASSLDAPSSGNTIYFGEGSWLTVV.

The chain joins TRBV2 to TRBJ2-3; 13 bases are a match to TRBD2. Germline loops: CDR1 SNHLY, CDR2 FYNNEI. The CDR3 is made up of 15 amino acids. The junction had 3 bases not matched to a gene; V was cut back by 6 bases and J by 3 bases. CDR3: CASRVGLAGTDTQYF. CDR3 nucleotide sequence: TGTGCCAGCAGGGTGGGACTAGCGGGAACAGATACGCAGTATTTT.

The V call is TRBV3-1 (or the pseudogene TRBV3-2), the J call TRBJ1-6, with a weak D call TRBD1 (5 bases). Deletions cut 3 bases from V and 7 bases from J, with 10 bases between. The germline V gene has CDR1 LGHDT and CDR2 YNNKEL (reference sequence). CDR3 length: 14 amino acids. The CDR3 nucleotides are TGTGCCAGCAGCCAGCAGGGAGGGAATTCACCCCTCCACTTT. Amino acids: CASSQQGGNSPLHF.

The gene calls are TRBV5-1 and TRBJ2-2; the D gene is possibly TRBD1 (6 bases). Germline assignment: CDR1 SGHRS and CDR2 YFSETQ. The germline V and J ends were trimmed by 1 base and 2 bases, with 12 bases remaining between them. The CDR3 runs to 16 residues. Here the CDR3 DNA reads TGCGCCAGCAGCTTGTTCGGGACACCAAACACCGGGGAGCTGTTTTTT. This codes for CASSLFGTPNTGELFF.

The genes are TRBV3-1 (or the pseudogene TRBV3-2) and TRBJ1-2, with D possibly matching TRBD1 (6 bases). The V end was cut by 4 bases, the J end by 3 bases, with 9 bases between. From germline, CDR1 is LGHDT and CDR2 YNNKEL (reference sequence). The CDR3 spans 13 residues. Here the CDR3 reads CASSRTADYGYTF. CDR3 nucleotides: TGTGCCAGCAGCCGGACAGCAGACTATGGCTACACCTTC.

The chain carries TRBV11-2 and TRBJ2-2; D may be TRBD1 (8 bases). The germline gives CDR1 SGHAT, CDR2 FQNNGV. The CDR3 covers 16 residues. V lost 5 bases and J 9 bases, leaving 22 bases between the germline ends. CDR3 nucleotide sequence: TGTGCCAGCAGCCCACAGGGGGACTACACCGATCGGGAGCTGTTTTTT. Translated: CASSPQGDYTDRELFF.

J is TRBJ1-3 and V is TRBV30; TRBD1 agrees at 9 bases. The V segment lost 4 bases and the J segment 2 bases; nucleotides outside the gene matches: 6. The CDR3 spans 15 residues. The germline gives CDR1 GTSNPN, CDR2 SVGIG (reference sequence). Here the CDR3 DNA reads TGTGCCTGGACCAGGACAGGGGTTACTGGAAACACCATATATTTT. Residues: CAWTRTGVTGNTIYF.

CDR3 bases: TGTGCCAGCAGTTCCGGGACACCCTACGAGCAGTACGTC. Its protein product is CASSSGTPYEQYV. This sequence joins TRBV6-2 or TRBV6-3 and TRBJ2-7, with a tentative D call TRBD1 (6 bases). The CDR3 has 13 amino acids. CDR1 and CDR2 (germline): MNHEY, SVGEGT. V dropped 4 bases and J dropped 2 bases, with 9 bases sitting between them.

This chain joins TRBV19 and TRBJ2-2; 7 bases agree with TRBD1. After removal of 5 bases from V and 3 bases from J, the junction contained 6 bases not matched to a gene. The germline V gene has CDR1 LNHDA and CDR2 SQIVND (reference sequence). The CDR3 is 15 residues long. The CDR3, as DNA: TGTGCCAGTAGTTTACCAGGGGGTGACACCGGGGAGCTGTTTTTT. Its protein product is CASSLPGGDTGELFF.

The chain has TRBV4-1 and TRBJ2-4; TRBD1 matches at 9 bases. The CDR3 runs 18 residues. The germline V gene has CDR1 MGHRA and CDR2 YSYEKL. Losses at the gene ends were 2 bases for V and 0 bases for J; bases not matched to a gene: 8. The CDR3 is CASSQNLGQGLAKNIQYF. In DNA, the CDR3 is TGCGCCAGCAGCCAAAACTTGGGACAGGGTTTAGCCAAAAACATTCAGTACTTC.

The V call is TRBV4-1, the J call TRBJ2-1; 14 bases agree with TRBD2. V lost 4 bases, J lost 8 bases, and 4 bases stayed unmatched. Germline CDR1 MGHRA, CDR2 YSYEKL. The CDR3 has 15 residues. The CDR3 region has the DNA TGCGCCAGCAGCCTGACTAGCGGGAGGGTCGATGAGCAGTTCTTC. This codes for CASSLTSGRVDEQFF.

The genes are TRBV19 and TRBJ2-6, with 11 bases matching TRBD1. Germline V CDR1 and CDR2: LNHDA, SQIVND (reference sequence). With V trimmed by 7 bases and J by 1 base, 9 bases remained unmatched. The CDR3 has 18 residues. The chain's CDR3 is CASTKGQGATSGANVLTF. CDR3 coding DNA: TGTGCCAGTACCAAAGGACAGGGGGCGACATCTGGGGCCAACGTCCTGACTTTC.

The chain is built from TRBV4-2 and TRBJ1-6, with D perhaps TRBD1 (6 bases). CDR1 is LGHNA and CDR2 is YNFKEQ in the germline V gene. V gave up 2 bases and J gave up 7 bases, with 15 bases separating them. The CDR3 extends over 16 amino acids. This CDR3 is CASSQSWGTRNSPLHF. The CDR3 bases are TGTGCCAGCAGCCAAAGTTGGGGGACAAGGAATTCACCCCTCCACTTT.

The chain employs TRBV6-5 and TRBJ1-6; D is uncertain. V dropped 7 bases and J dropped 3 bases, with 13 bases sitting between them. This CDR3 is built from 15 residues. In germline, CDR1 is MNHEY, CDR2 SVGAGI. In DNA, the CDR3 is TGTGCCAGCATTCGAGAGACAAGCTATAATTCACCCCTCCACTTT. Protein sequence: CASIRETSYNSPLHF.